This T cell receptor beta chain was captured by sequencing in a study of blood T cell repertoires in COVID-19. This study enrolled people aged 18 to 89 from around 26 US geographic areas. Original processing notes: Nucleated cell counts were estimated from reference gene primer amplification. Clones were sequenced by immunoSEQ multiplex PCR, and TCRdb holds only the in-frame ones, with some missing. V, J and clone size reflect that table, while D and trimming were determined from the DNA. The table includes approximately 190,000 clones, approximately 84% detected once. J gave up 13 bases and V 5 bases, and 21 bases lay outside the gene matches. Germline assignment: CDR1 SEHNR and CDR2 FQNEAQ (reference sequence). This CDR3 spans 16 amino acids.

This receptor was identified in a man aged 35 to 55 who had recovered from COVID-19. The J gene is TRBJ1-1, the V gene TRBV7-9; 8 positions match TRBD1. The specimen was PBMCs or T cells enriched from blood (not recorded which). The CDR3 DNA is TGTGCCAGCAGCGCTCAACCCCTCTCAGGGGGCGGTTTTGTTTTCTTT. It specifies CASSAQPLSGGGFVFF. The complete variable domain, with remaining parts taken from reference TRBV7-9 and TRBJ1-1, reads DTGVSQNPRHKITKRGQNVTFRCDPISEHNRLYWYRQTLGQGPEFLTYFQNEAQLEKSRLLSDRFSAERPKGSFSTLEIQRTEQGDSAMYLCASSAQPLSGGGFVFFGQGTRLTVV.